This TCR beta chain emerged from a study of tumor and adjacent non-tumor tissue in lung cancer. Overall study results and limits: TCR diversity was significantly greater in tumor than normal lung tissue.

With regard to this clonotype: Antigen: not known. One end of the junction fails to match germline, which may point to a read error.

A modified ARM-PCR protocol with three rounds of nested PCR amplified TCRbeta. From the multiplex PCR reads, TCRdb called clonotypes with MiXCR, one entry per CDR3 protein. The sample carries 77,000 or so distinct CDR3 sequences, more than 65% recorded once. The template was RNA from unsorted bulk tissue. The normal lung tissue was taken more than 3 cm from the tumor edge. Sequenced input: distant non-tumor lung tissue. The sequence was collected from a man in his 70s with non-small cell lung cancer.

The chain's CDR3 is CTSNLTQAGGTDTQYF. The CDR3 nucleotides are TGTACCAGCAACCTGACCCAAGCGGGGGGTACAGATACGCAGTACTTT. The V gene is TRBV5-5, the J gene TRBJ2-3, with 9 nucleotides matching TRBD2. Germline CDR1 SGHKS, CDR2 YYEKEE (reference sequence). There are 16 residues in the CDR3.